The next 17 T cell receptor beta chains were all read from a single sample in a study of OX40 agonist ivuxolimab in advanced cancers. Assay used: immunoSEQ multiplex PCR; TCRdb lists only in-frame clones, some missing. The repertoire holds roughly 26,000 clones, with 88% as singletons. The sequenced sample was CD4+ or CD8+ T cells sorted from blood, obtained in a trial of the OX40 agonist ivuxolimab. The source of these receptors is an adult with an advanced solid tumor such as melanoma, head and neck, liver or kidney cancer.

The rearrangement joins TRBV5-5 to TRBJ2-5; 8 bases align to TRBD2. Germline CDR1 is SGHKS and CDR2 is YYEKEE (reference sequence). CDR3 length equals 18 residues. With V trimmed by 0 bases and J by 3 bases, 13 bases remained unmatched. This CDR3 reads CASSLALGGLAREETQYF. The CDR3 DNA is TGTGCCAGCAGCTTGGCATTAGGAGGACTAGCAAGGGAAGAGACCCAGTACTTC.

DNA of the CDR3: TGTGCCAGTAGTATTTCGGGGGCTCCCTCCTACAATGAGCAGTTCTTC. As protein: CASSISGAPSYNEQFF. The chain recombines TRBV19 with TRBJ2-1; D is perhaps TRBD1 or TRBD2 (6 bases each). The V gene's germline CDR1 is LNHDA and CDR2 SQIVND (reference sequence). The V gene lost 3 bases and the J gene lost 0 bases, with 12 bases spanning the gap. This CDR3 region has 16 residues.

The CDR3 DNA reads TGTGCCAGCACTTTGCGGGGGCAGGGCACTGAAGCTTTCTTT. Its translation: CASTLRGQGTEAFF. The gene calls are TRBV6-5 and TRBJ1-1, with D maybe TRBD1 (6 bases). The CDR3 spans 14 residues. The V end lost 7 bases, the J end lost 4 bases, and 16 bases lay between the germline ends. Germline values: CDR1 MNHEY, CDR2 SVGAGI.

The chain combines TRBV6-6 with TRBJ2-1, with unresolved D. Germline assignment: CDR1 MNHNY and CDR2 SVGAGI (reference sequence). This CDR3 is built from 15 residues. V was pared by 5 bases and J by 0 bases, with 11 bases between. Here the CDR3 reads CASSQDPSSYNEQFF. The DNA for the CDR3 is TGTGCCAGCAGTCAGGACCCGAGCTCCTACAATGAGCAGTTCTTC.

The chain links TRBV27 to TRBJ2-1; D gene uncertain. This CDR3 spans 13 amino acids. Trimming shortened V by 3 bases and J by 1 base, and 4 bases separated the two germline ends. CDR1 and CDR2 (germline): MNHEY, SMNVEV (reference sequence). The DNA for the CDR3 is TGTGCCAGCAGTTTCGGTTCCTACAATGAGCAGTTCTTC. Encoded protein: CASSFGSYNEQFF.

This clone has just one count. The chain links TRBV27 to TRBJ1-3; D perhaps matches TRBD1 (6 bases). The CDR3 contains 15 residues. Germline CDR1 MNHEY, CDR2 SMNVEV (reference sequence). Trimming removed 0 bases at V and 1 base at J, with 7 bases between. The CDR3 nucleotides are TGTGCCAGCAGTTTATCCACAGGGTCTGGAAACACCATATATTTT. Protein product: CASSLSTGSGNTIYF.

The V and J genes are TRBV6-4 and TRBJ2-6; D unresolved. The germline gives CDR1 MRHNA, CDR2 SNTAGT. This CDR3 has 16 amino acids. The V end lost 3 bases, the J end lost 1 base, and 10 bases lay between the germline ends. CDR3 amino acids: CASSELAESGANVLTF. DNA for the CDR3: TGTGCCAGCAGTGAACTTGCCGAATCTGGGGCCAACGTCCTGACTTTC.

The rearrangement uses TRBV5-5 and TRBJ2-5; 10 nucleotides match TRBD2. From germline, CDR1 is SGHKS and CDR2 YYEKEE (reference sequence). J gave up 2 bases and V 3 bases, and 4 bases lay outside the gene matches. CDR3 length: 15 residues. CDR3 region: CASSSGLAVQETQYF. For the CDR3, the DNA is TGTGCCAGCAGCTCCGGACTAGCGGTACAAGAGACCCAGTACTTC. The variable domain in full, with the rest retrieved from reference TRBV5-5 and TRBJ2-5, is DAGVTQSPTHLIKTRGQQVTLRCSPISGHKSVSWYQQVLGQGPQFIFQYYEKEERGRGNFPDRFSARQFPNYSSELNVNALLLGDSALYLCASSSGLAVQETQYFGPGTRLLVL.

This clone was seen once. The genes are TRBV10-3 and TRBJ2-2; the match to TRBD1 covers 7 bases. CDR1 is ENHRY and CDR2 is SYGVKD in the germline V gene. The length of the CDR3 is 16 residues. V gave up 6 bases and J gave up 2 bases; unmatched junction bases: 9. CDR3 DNA sequence: TGTGCCATCAGCGGGGACAGACCCCTTAACACCGGGGAGCTGTTTTTT. It codes for CAISGDRPLNTGELFF.

The chain is built from TRBV28 and TRBJ2-5, with 12 bases identical to TRBD1. Germline loops: CDR1 MDHEN, CDR2 SYDVKM. The junction had 3 bases not matched to a gene; V was cut back by 3 bases and J by 4 bases. CDR3 length equals 15 residues. The CDR3 DNA reads TGTGCCAGCAGTTTCCGGGACAGGGGGCGAGAGACCCAGTACTTC. It is translated as CASSFRDRGRETQYF.

The rearrangement links TRBV5-5 to TRBJ1-4; D unclear. Germline CDR1 SGHKS, CDR2 YYEKEE (reference sequence). The CDR3 has 12 residues. V gave up 1 base and J gave up 7 bases, with 5 bases separating them. As DNA, the CDR3 is TGTGCCAGCAGCTTGTCCTCTGAAAAACTGTTTTTT. Translation: CASSLSSEKLFF.

By share, this clone counts as medium-sized (0.01 to 0.1%). The J gene is TRBJ1-1, the V gene TRBV7-6; D perhaps matches TRBD1 (5 bases). The CDR3 contains 13 residues. V was pared by 4 bases and J by 5 bases, with 11 bases between. Germline V gives CDR1 SGHVS, CDR2 FNYEAQ. CDR3 coding DNA: TGTGCCAGCAGCTATGGGACGAGGACTGAAGCTTTCTTT. This gives the protein CASSYGTRTEAFF.

The chain carries TRBV29-1 and TRBJ2-1; the match to TRBD1 covers 12 bases. This CDR3 spans 16 amino acids. Germline values: CDR1 SQVTM, CDR2 ANQGSEA. V was clipped by 2 bases and J by 4 bases; unmatched bases: 6. The CDR3 coding sequence is TGCAGCGTTGAATTTGGGACAGGGGGCGTTTACAATGAGCAGTTCTTC. Protein product: CSVEFGTGGVYNEQFF.

The rearrangement uses TRBV15 and TRBJ1-2; possibly TRBD1 for D (5 bases). This CDR3 contains 15 residues. The ends were cut back, 0 bases at V and 6 bases at J, with 14 bases in the middle. Germline V lookup: CDR1 LNHNV, CDR2 YYDKDF (reference sequence). The CDR3 DNA reads as TGTGCCACCAGCAGAGAAGAGGCAGGGTTGGATGGCTACACCTTC. Translating it yields CATSREEAGLDGYTF.

Of note for this clone: Mismatch with germline at one junction end may stem from a read error. The chain recombines TRBV27 with TRBJ2-1; 7 positions agree with TRBD2. Germline-derived CDR1 and CDR2 are MNHEY and SMNVEV (reference sequence). This CDR3 spans 13 amino acids. The CDR3 nucleotides read TGTGCCAGCAGTTTGGGGGGGTACAGTGAGCAGTTCTTC. This translates into CASSLGGYSEQFF.

The sample holds one count of this clone. The rearrangement links TRBV30 to TRBJ1-2, with no clear D. Germline V lookup: CDR1 GTSNPN, CDR2 SVGIG (reference sequence). Trimming took 0 bases from V and 12 from J, leaving 17 bases between them. This CDR3 contains 13 residues. DNA for the CDR3: TGTGCCTGGAGTGTTGGGGAAGGGCTTCGCCACACCTTC. This encodes CAWSVGEGLRHTF.

This chain connects TRBV11-2 to TRBJ2-1; D might be TRBD2 (5 bases). Germline V gene sequence: CDR1 SGHAT, CDR2 FQNNGV. The CDR3 is 15 residues long. V lost 1 base and J 0 bases, leaving 7 bases between the germline ends. In nucleotides, the CDR3 is TGTGCCAGCAGCTTAGCGGGGAGCTCCTACAATGAGCAGTTCTTC. Encoded protein: CASSLAGSSYNEQFF.